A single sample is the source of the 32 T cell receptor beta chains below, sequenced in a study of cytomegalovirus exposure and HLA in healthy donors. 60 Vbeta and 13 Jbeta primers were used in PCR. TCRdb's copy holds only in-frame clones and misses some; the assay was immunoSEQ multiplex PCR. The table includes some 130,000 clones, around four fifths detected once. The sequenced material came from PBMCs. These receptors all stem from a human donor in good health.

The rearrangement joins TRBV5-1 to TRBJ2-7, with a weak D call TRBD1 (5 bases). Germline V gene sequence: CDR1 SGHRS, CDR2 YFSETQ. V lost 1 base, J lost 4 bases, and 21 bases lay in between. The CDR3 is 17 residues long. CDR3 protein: CASSLSDPRVADYEQYF. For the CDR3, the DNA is TGCGCCAGCAGCTTGAGCGATCCCAGGGTGGCGGATTACGAGCAGTACTTC. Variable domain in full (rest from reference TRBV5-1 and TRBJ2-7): KAGVTQTPRYLIKTRGQQVTLSCSPISGHRSVSWYQQTPGQGLQFLFEYFSETQRNKGNFPGRFSGRQFSNSRSEMNVSTLELGDSALYLCASSLSDPRVADYEQYFGPGTRLTVT.

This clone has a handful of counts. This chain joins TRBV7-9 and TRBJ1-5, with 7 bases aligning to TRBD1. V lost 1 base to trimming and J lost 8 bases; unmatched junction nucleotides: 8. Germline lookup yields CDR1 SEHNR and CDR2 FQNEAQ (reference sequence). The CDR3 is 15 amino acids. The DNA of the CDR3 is TGTGCCAGCAGCTTAGGATTAGGGGGCGTTGAGCCCCAGCATTTT. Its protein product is CASSLGLGGVEPQHF. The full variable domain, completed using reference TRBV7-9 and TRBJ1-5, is DTGVSQNPRHKITKRGQNVTFRCDPISEHNRLYWYRQTLGQGPEFLTYFQNEAQLEKSRLLSDRFSAERPKGSFSTLEIQRTEQGDSAMYLCASSLGLGGVEPQHFGDGTRLSIL.

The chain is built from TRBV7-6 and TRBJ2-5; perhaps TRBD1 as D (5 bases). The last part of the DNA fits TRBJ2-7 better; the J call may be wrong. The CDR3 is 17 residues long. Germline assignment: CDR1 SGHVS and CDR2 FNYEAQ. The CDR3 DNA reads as TGTGCCAGCAGCTTAGCCCCAACGGTTAGGGGCTCCTACGAGCAGTACTTC. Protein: CASSLAPTVRGSYEQYF.

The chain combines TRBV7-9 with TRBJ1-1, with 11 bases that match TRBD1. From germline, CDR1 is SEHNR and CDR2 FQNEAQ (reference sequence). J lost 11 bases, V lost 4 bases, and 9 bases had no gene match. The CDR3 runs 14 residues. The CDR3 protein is CASSCGQGAFGAFF. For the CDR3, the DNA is TGTGCCAGCAGCTGCGGACAGGGGGCGTTCGGGGCTTTCTTT. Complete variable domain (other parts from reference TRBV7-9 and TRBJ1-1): DTGVSQNPRHKITKRGQNVTFRCDPISEHNRLYWYRQTLGQGPEFLTYFQNEAQLEKSRLLSDRFSAERPKGSFSTLEIQRTEQGDSAMYLCASSCGQGAFGAFFGQGTRLTVV.

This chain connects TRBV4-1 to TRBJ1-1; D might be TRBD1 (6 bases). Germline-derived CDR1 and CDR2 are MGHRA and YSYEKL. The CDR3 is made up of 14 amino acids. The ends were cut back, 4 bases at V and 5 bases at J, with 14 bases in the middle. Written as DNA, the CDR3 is TGCGCCAGCAGCCGCACAGGGTCTGTGACTGAAGCTTTCTTT. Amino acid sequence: CASSRTGSVTEAFF.

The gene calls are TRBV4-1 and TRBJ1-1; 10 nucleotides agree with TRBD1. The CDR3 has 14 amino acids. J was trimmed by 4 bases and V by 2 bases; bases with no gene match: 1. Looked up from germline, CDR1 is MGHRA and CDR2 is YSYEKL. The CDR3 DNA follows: TGCGCCAGCAGCCAAAGGACAGGGGGCACTGAAGCTTTCTTT. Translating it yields CASSQRTGGTEAFF.

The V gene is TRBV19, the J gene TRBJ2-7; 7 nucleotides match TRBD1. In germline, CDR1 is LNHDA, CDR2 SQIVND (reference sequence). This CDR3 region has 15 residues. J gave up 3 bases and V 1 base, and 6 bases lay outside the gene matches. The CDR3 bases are TGTGCCAGTAGTATAGCCCGGGACAGATACTACGAGCAGTACTTC. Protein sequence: CASSIARDRYYEQYF.

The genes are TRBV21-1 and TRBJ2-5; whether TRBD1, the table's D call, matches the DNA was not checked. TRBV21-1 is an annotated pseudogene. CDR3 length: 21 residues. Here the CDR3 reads CASSKARRDRGVGKGQETQYF. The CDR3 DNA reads TGTGCCAGCAGCAAAGCGCGGAGGGACAGGGGAGTAGGGAAGGGCCAAGAGACCCAGTACTTC.

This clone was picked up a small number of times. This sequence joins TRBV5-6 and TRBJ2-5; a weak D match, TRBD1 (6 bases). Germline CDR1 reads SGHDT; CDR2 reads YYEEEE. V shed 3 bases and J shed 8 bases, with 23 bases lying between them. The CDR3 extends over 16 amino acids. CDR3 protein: CASSWTASLGIDTQYF. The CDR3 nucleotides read TGTGCCAGCAGCTGGACAGCTTCCCTAGGGATAGATACCCAGTACTTC.

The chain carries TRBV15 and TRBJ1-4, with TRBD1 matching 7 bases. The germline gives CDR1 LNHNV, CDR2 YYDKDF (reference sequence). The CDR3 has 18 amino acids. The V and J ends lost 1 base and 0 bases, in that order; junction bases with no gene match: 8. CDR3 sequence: CATSRVRIQGATNEKLFF. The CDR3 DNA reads TGTGCCACCAGCAGAGTCCGGATTCAGGGGGCAACTAATGAAAAACTGTTTTTT.

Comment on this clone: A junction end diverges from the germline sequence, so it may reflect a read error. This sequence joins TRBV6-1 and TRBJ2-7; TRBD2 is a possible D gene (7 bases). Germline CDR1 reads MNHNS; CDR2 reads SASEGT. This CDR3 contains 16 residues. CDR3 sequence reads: CASSEVGGEVDYGQYF. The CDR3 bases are TGTGCCAGCAGTGAAGTAGGGGGGGAAGTTGACTACGGGCAGTACTTC.

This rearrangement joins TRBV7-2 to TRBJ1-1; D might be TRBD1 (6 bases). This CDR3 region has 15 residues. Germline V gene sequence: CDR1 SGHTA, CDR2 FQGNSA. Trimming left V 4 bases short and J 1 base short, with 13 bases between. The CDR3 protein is CASSWPWDTNTEAFF. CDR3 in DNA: TGTGCCAGCAGCTGGCCCTGGGACACGAACACTGAAGCTTTCTTT.

The CDR3 nucleotides read TGCAGCGTTGGGGGGGGCTACGAGCAGTACTTC. Encoded protein: CSVGGGYEQYF. The V gene is TRBV29-1, the J gene TRBJ2-7; TRBD2 agrees at 7 bases. CDR1 is SQVTM and CDR2 is ANQGSEA in the germline V gene. The CDR3 runs 11 residues. With V trimmed by 4 bases and J by 3 bases, 0 bases remained unmatched.

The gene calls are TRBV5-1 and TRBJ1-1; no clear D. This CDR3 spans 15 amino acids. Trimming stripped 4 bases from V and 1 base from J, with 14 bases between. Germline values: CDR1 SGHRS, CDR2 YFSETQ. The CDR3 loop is CASSTPTRSNTEAFF. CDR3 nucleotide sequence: TGCGCCAGCAGCACCCCGACACGGTCGAACACTGAAGCTTTCTTT.

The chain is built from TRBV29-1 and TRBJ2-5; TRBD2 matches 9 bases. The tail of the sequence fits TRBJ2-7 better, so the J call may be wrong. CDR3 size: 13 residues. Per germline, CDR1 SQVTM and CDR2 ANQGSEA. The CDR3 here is CSVKGGGVGEQYF. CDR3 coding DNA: TGCAGCGTTAAAGGCGGGGGGGTCGGCGAGCAGTACTTC.

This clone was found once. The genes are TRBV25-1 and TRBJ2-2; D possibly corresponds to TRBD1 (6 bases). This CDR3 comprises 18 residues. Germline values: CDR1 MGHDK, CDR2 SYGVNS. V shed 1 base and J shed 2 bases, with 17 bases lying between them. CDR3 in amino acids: CASSEFRTAPRNTGELFF. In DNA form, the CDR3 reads TGTGCCAGCAGTGAATTCCGGACAGCCCCGCGAAACACCGGGGAGCTGTTTTTT.

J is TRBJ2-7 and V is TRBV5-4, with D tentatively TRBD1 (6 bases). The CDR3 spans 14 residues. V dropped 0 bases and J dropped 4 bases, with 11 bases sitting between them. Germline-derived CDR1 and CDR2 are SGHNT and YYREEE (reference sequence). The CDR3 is CASSLAGTLYEQYF. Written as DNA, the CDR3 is TGTGCCAGCAGCTTGGCCGGGACACTTTACGAGCAGTACTTC.

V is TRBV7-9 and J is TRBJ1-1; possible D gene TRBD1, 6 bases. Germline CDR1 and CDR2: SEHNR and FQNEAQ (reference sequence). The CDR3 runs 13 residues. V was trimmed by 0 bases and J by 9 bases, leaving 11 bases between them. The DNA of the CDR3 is TGTGCCAGCAGCTTAGCCAGGGGTTTGAAAGCTTTCTTT. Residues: CASSLARGLKAFF. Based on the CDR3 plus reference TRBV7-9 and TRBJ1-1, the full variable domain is DTGVSQNPRHKITKRGQNVTFRCDPISEHNRLYWYRQTLGQGPEFLTYFQNEAQLEKSRLLSDRFSAERPKGSFSTLEIQRTEQGDSAMYLCASSLARGLKAFFGQGTRLTVV.

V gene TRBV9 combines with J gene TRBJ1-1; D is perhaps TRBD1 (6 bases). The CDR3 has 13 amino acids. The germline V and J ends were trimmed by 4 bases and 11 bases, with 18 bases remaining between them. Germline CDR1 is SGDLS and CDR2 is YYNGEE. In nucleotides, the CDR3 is TGTGCCAGCAGCCCAGTGGGGGGGGCTGGTGCTTTCTTT. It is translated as CASSPVGGAGAFF.

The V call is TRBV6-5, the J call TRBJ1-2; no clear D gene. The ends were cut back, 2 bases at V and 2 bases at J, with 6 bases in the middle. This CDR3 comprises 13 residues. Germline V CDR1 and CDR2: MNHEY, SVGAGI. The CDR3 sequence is CASSYDGNYGYTF. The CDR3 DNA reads TGTGCCAGCAGTTACGACGGGAACTATGGCTACACCTTC.

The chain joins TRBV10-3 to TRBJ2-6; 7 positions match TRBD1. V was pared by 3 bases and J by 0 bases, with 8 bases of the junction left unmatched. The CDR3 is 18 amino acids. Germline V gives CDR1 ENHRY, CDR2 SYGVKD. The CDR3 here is CAISDFGQENSGANVLTF. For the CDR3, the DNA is TGTGCCATCAGTGATTTTGGACAGGAGAACTCTGGGGCCAACGTCCTGACTTTC.

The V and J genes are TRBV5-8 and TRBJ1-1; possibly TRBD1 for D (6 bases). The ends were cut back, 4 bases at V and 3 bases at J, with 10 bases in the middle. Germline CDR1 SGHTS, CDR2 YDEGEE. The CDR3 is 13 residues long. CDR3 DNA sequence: TGTGCCAGCAGCAGGACAGATTACACTGAAGCTTTCTTT. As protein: CASSRTDYTEAFF.

The CDR3 nucleotides read TGTGCCAGCAGTGAGGCGGGGGGTGCAGATACGCAGTATTTT. Translated, it gives CASSEAGGADTQYF. This chain links TRBV6-1 with TRBJ2-3, with TRBD2 matching over 8 bases. The CDR3 is 14 residues long. The junction had 3 bases not matched to a gene; V was cut back by 3 bases and J by 4 bases. The germline CDR1 and CDR2 sequences are MNHNS and SASEGT.

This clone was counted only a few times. In DNA form, the CDR3 reads TGTGCCAGCTCACCACTGGAAGGGACGGGAGGCACTGAAGCTTTCTTT. Encoded protein: CASSPLEGTGGTEAFF. This chain uses TRBV18 with TRBJ1-1; TRBD1 might be the D (5 bases). V shed 1 base and J shed 4 bases, with 16 bases lying between them. The length of the CDR3 is 16 residues. Per the germline V gene, CDR1 is KGHSH and CDR2 is LQKENI.

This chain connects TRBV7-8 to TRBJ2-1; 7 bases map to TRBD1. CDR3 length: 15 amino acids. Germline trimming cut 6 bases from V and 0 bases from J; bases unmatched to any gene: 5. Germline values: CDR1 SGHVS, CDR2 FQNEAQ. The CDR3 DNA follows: TGTGCCAGCAGATTGCAGGGGGTCTCCTACAATGAGCAGTTCTTC. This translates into CASRLQGVSYNEQFF.

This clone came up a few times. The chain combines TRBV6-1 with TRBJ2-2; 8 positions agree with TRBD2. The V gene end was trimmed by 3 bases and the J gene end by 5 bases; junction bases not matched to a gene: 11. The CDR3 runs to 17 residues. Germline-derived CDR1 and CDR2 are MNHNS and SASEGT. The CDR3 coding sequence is TGTGCCAGCAGTGATCCAGCGGGGGAGCTAGGTACCGGGGAGCTGTTTTTT. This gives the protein CASSDPAGELGTGELFF.

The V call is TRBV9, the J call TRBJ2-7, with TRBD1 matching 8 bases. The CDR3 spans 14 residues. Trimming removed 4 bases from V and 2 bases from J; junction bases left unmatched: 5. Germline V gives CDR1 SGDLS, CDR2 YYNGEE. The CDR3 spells CASSRRDRTYEQYF. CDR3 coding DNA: TGTGCCAGCAGCCGCCGGGACAGGACCTACGAGCAGTACTTC.

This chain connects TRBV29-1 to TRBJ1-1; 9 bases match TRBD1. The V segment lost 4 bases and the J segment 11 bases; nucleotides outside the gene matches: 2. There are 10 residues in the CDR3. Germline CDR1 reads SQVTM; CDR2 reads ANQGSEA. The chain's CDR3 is CSVGDRGAFF. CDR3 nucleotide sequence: TGCAGCGTTGGCGACAGGGGGGCTTTCTTT.

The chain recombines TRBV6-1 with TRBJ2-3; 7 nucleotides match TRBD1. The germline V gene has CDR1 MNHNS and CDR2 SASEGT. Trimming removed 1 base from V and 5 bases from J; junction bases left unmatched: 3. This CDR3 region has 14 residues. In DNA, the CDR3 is TGTGCCAGCAGTGAAGAAGGGGGCGTAGATACGCAGTATTTT. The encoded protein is CASSEEGGVDTQYF.

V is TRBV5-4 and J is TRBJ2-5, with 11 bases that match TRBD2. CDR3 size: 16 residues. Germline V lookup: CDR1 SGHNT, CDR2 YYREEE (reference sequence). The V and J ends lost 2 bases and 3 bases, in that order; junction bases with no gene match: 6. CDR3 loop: CASSFAGLAVEETQYF. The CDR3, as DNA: TGTGCCAGCAGCTTTGCGGGACTAGCGGTCGAAGAGACCCAGTACTTC.

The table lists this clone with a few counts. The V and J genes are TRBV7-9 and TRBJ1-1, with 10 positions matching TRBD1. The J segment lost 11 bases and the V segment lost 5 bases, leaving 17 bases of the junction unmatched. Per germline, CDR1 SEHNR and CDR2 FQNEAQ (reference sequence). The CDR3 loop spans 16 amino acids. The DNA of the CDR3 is TGTGCCAGCAGCCCAACAGGTGACAGGGGGCTCTGGGGGGCTTTCTTT. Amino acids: CASSPTGDRGLWGAFF.

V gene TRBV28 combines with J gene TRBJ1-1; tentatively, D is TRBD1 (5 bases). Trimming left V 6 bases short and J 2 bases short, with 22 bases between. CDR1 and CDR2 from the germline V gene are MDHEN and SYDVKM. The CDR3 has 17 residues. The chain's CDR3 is CASSRIGLGGRNTEAFF. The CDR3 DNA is TGTGCCAGCAGCCGGATCGGATTGGGGGGTCGAAACACTGAAGCTTTCTTT. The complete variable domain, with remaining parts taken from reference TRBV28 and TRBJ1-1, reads DVKVTQSSRYLVKRTGEKVFLECVQDMDHENMFWYRQDPGLGLRLIYFSYDVKMKEKGDIPEGYSVSREKKERFSLILESASTNQTSMYLCASSRIGLGGRNTEAFFGQGTRLTVV.